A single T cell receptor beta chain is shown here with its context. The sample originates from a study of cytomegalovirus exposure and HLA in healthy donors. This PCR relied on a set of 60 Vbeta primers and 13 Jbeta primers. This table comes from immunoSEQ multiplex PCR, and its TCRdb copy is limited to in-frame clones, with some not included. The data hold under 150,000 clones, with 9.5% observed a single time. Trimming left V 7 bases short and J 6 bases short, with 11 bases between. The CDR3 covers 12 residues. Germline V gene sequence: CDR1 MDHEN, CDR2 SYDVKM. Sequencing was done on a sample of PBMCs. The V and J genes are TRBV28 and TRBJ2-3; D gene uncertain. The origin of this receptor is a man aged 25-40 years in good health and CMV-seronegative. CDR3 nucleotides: TGTGCCAGCACGCCTGGTCGGGATACGCAGTATTTT. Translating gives CASTPGRDTQYF.